A single sample is the source of the 3 T cell receptor beta chains below, sequenced in a study of shared clonotypes between healthy human individuals. TCRdb keeps only in-frame clones here, not all; method: immunoSEQ multiplex PCR. The table has about 2.4 million clones, over 85% seen once. Sequencing was done on a sample of naive CD4+ T cells from PBMCs. Subset denoted: CD45RA+ positively selected. The receptors shown here come from a man in his late teens or twenties in good health. Some clones in this sample may be carry-over from other donors' samples.

This chain connects TRBV11-2 to TRBJ2-1; 11 positions match TRBD2. The CDR3 runs 15 residues. From germline, CDR1 is SGHAT and CDR2 FQNNGV. Trimming cost V 3 bases and J 6 bases; bases outside gene matches: 4. The CDR3 coding sequence is TGTGCCAGCAGCTTTTCCACTAGCGGGAGCAATGAGCAGTTCTTC. This gives the protein CASSFSTSGSNEQFF.

V usage is TRBV11-3 and J usage is TRBJ2-2, with 8 bases matching TRBD1. Germline assignment: CDR1 SGHNT and CDR2 YENEEA. CDR3 length: 14 amino acids. With V trimmed by 6 bases and J by 3 bases, 3 bases remained unmatched. This CDR3 reads CASRAGGDTGELFF. In DNA form, the CDR3 reads TGTGCCAGCAGGGCAGGGGGCGACACCGGGGAGCTGTTTTTT.

Of note for this clone: The sample contains more than one DNA sequence encoding this CDR3. The chain uses TRBV2 and TRBJ2-7; 10 bases match TRBD2. Trimming removed 6 bases from V and 4 bases from J; junction bases left unmatched: 6. The V gene's germline CDR1 is SNHLY and CDR2 FYNNEI. This CDR3 has 14 amino acids. Here the CDR3 DNA reads TGTGCCAGCAGCGTAGCGGGAGGCCCATACGAGCAGTACTTC. Encoded protein: CASSVAGGPYEQYF.